This T cell receptor beta chain is drawn from a study of regulatory T cells in long-lasting Graves disease. Study conclusions and caveats: Repertoires from persistent disease leaned toward TRBV28, TRBJ1-2 and TRBJ2-5. It was possible that the small sample size reduced accuracy.

Germline loops: CDR1 SEHNR, CDR2 FQNEAQ (reference sequence). The CDR3 is made up of 16 amino acids. V lost 6 bases and J 7 bases, leaving 24 bases between the germline ends. CDR3-region Arm-PCR and iRepertoire HTBI primers produced the TCR beta libraries. TCRdb re-derived calls from the multiplex PCR reads in MiXCR, one entry per CDR3 protein. The sample yields 560,000 or so distinct CDR3 sequences, roughly 15% seen once. The sample's time point: newly diagnosed GD, antithyroid drugs for less than 3 months. Extracted RNA from PBMCs served as the source of the TCR library. This clonotype was picked up many times. What it recognizes is unknown. Another study also made use of these data, one on T cells in Graves' hyperthyroidism and ophthalmopathy.

The sequence derives from a man between 18 and 35 years old with Graves disease. J is TRBJ1-1 and V is TRBV7-9; possible D gene TRBD1, 6 bases. This material consisted of peripheral blood mononuclear cells (PBMCs), taken at new diagnosis, from a patient treated with antithyroid drugs. The CDR3 nucleotides read TGTGCCAGCAGTTCATCTCTGGGGGGGGGGCCAGTTGAAGCTTTCTTT. As protein: CASSSSLGGGPVEAFF.